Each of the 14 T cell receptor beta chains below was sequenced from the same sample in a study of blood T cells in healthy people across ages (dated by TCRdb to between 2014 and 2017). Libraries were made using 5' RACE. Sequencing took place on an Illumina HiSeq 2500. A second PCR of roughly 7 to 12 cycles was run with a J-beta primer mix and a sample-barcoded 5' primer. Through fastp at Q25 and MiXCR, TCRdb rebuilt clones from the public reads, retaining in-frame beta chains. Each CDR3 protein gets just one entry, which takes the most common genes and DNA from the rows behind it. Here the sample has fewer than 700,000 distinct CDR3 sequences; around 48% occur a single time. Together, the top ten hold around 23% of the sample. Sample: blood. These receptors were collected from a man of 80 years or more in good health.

In nucleotides, the CDR3 is TGCAGTGCTAGAGAGTTAGCGGACCTAGCCAAAAACATTCAGTACTTC. Its protein is CSARELADLAKNIQYF. The chain joins TRBV20-1 to TRBJ2-4; D is possibly TRBD2 (6 bases). The CDR3 spans 16 residues. V was pared by 0 bases and J by 0 bases, with 12 bases between. The germline V gene has CDR1 DFQATT and CDR2 SNEGSKA (reference sequence).

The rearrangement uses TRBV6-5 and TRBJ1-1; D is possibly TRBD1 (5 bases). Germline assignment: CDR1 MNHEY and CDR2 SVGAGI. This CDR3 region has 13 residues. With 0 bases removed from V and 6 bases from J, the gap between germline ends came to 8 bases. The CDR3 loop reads CASSYSGVSEAFF. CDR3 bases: TGTGCCAGCAGTTACTCGGGGGTCTCTGAAGCTTTCTTT.

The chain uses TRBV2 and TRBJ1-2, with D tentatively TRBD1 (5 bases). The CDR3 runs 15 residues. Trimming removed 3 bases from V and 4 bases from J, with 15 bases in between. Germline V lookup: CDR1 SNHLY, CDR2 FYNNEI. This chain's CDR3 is CASSDRGRMGYGYTF. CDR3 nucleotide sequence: TGTGCCAGCAGTGACCGGGGCCGGATGGGCTATGGCTACACCTTC.

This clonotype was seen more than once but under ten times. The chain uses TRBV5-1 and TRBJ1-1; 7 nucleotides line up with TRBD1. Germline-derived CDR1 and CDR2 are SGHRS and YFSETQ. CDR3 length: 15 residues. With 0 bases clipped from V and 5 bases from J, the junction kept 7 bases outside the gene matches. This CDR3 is CASSLEAGGTTEAFF. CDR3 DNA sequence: TGCGCCAGCAGCTTGGAGGCAGGGGGGACAACTGAAGCTTTCTTT.

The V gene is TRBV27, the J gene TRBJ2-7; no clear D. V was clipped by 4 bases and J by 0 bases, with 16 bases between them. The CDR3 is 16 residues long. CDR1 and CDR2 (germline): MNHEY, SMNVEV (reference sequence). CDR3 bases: TGTGCCAGCAGTTCACCCCAAAGGAGTGGCTCCTACGAGCAGTACTTC. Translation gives CASSSPQRSGSYEQYF.

CDR3 sequence: CATSRTSELDTQYF. As DNA, the CDR3 is TGTGCCACCAGCAGAACTAGCGAGTTAGATACGCAGTATTTT. The rearrangement uses TRBV15 and TRBJ2-3, with 7 bases fitting TRBD2. This CDR3 is 14 amino acids long. Germline loops: CDR1 LNHNV, CDR2 YYDKDF (reference sequence). J gave up 5 bases and V 2 bases, and 4 bases lay outside the gene matches.

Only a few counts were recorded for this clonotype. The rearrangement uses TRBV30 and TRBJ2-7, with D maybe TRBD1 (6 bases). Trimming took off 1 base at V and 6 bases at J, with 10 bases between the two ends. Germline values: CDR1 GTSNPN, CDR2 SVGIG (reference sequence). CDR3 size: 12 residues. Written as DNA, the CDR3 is TGTGCCTGGAGTGGGACAGCGGCCGAGCAGTACTTC. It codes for CAWSGTAAEQYF.

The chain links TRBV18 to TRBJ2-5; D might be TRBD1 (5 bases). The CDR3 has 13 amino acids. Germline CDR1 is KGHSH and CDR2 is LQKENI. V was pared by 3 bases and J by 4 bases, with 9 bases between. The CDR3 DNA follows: TGTGCCAGCTCACCGGCAGGGTTAGAGACCCAGTACTTC. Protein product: CASSPAGLETQYF.

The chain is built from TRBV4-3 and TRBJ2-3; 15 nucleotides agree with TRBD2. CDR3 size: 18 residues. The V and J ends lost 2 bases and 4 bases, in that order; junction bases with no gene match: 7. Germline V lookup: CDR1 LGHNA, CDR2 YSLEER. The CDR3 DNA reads TGCGCCAGCAGCCAACAAAGGACTAGCGGGGGGGCAGCAGATACGCAGTATTTT. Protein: CASSQQRTSGGAADTQYF.

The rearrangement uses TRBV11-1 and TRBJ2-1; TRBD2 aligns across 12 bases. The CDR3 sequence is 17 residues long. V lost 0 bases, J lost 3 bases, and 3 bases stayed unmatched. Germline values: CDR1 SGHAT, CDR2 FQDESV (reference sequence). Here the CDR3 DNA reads TGTGCCAGCAGCTTAGCGCGGACTAGCGGGGACTACAATGAGCAGTTCTTC. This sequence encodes CASSLARTSGDYNEQFF.

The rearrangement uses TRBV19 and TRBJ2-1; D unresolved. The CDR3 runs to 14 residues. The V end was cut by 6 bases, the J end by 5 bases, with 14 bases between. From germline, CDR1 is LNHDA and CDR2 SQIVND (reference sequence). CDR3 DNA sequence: TGTGCCAGTAGACCCAGGACGGAGAACAATGAGCAGTTCTTC. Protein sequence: CASRPRTENNEQFF.

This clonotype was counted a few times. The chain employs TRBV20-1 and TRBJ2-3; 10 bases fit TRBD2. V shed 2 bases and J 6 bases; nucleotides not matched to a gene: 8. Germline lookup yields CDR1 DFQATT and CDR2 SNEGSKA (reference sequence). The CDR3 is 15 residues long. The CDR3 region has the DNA TGCAGTGCTAGAAGGCTAGCGGGAGAGCCGGATACGCAGTATTTT. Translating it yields CSARRLAGEPDTQYF.

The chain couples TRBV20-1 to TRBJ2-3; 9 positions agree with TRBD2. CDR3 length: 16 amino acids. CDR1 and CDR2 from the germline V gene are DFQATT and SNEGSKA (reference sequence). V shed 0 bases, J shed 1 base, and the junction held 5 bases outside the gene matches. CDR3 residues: CSARDRGGVRTDTQYF. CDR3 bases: TGCAGTGCTAGAGACCGCGGGGGGGTACGCACAGATACGCAGTATTTT.

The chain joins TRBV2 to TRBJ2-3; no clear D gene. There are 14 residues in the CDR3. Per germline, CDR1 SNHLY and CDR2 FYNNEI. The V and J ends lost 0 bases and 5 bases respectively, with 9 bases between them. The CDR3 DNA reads TGTGCCAGCAGTGAAGCTGGCAGAGGAGATACGCAGTATTTT. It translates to CASSEAGRGDTQYF.